Listed here are 22 T cell receptor beta chains from one sample, sequenced in a study of shared clonotypes between healthy human individuals. The assay was immunoSEQ multiplex PCR, and TCRdb's table has in-frame clones only and misses some. The data hold about 490,000 clones, with 75% to 85% observed a single time. The sequencing input was PBMCs. The source is a woman aged 40 to 50 in good health. Some clones in this sample may be carry-over from other donors' samples.

This chain links TRBV2 with TRBJ1-2; the D is unclear. The germline V and J ends were trimmed by 5 bases and 5 bases, with 21 bases remaining between them. The CDR3 spans 16 residues. Germline lookup yields CDR1 SNHLY and CDR2 FYNNEI. DNA for the CDR3: TGTGCCAGCAGTTTATTTAGTCCCGACCCCGGATATGGCTACACCTTC. Translated: CASSLFSPDPGYGYTF. The full variable domain, its missing parts supplied by reference TRBV2 and TRBJ1-2, is EPEVTQTPSHQVTQMGQEVILRCVPISNHLYFYWYRQILGQKVEFLVSFYNNEISEKSEIFDDQFSVERPDGSNFTLKIRSTKLEDSAMYFCASSLFSPDPGYGYTFGSGTRLTVV.

This chain uses TRBV19 with TRBJ1-2, with TRBD1 matching over 11 bases. Germline CDR1 and CDR2: LNHDA and SQIVND (reference sequence). CDR3 length equals 16 residues. The ends lost 0 bases at V and 8 bases at J; junction bases unmatched: 8. The CDR3 DNA follows: TGTGCCAGTAGTATAGATGTTGGACAGGGGGCGTTCGGCTACACCTTC. The encoded protein is CASSIDVGQGAFGYTF.

The chain employs TRBV2 and TRBJ1-2, with 10 bases matching TRBD1. The trim removed 5 bases at V and 2 bases at J, leaving 14 bases unmatched. This CDR3 is 18 amino acids long. From germline, CDR1 is SNHLY and CDR2 FYNNEI. This chain's CDR3 is CASSTPFIRDRGNYGYTF. In DNA, the CDR3 is TGTGCCAGCAGTACCCCTTTTATTAGGGACAGGGGAAACTATGGCTACACCTTC.

The chain uses TRBV7-2 and TRBJ2-3; weak D call: TRBD1 (7 bases). Per germline, CDR1 SGHTA and CDR2 FQGNSA. V was pared by 5 bases and J by 11 bases, with 20 bases between. CDR3 length equals 14 residues. The CDR3 nucleotides read TGTGCCAGCAGCACTCGACAGGGACTTTTCGGGCAGTATTTT. Translated: CASSTRQGLFGQYF.

CDR3 sequence reads: CASSRQGTGELFF. CDR3 nucleotide sequence: TGCGCCAGCAGCCGACAGGGTACCGGGGAGCTGTTTTTT. V usage is TRBV4-1 and J usage is TRBJ2-2; TRBD1 matches 7 bases. Germline assignment: CDR1 MGHRA and CDR2 YSYEKL. CDR3 length: 13 residues. V shed 4 bases, J shed 5 bases, and the junction held 1 base outside the gene matches.

V and J are TRBV7-9 and TRBJ2-7; 8 positions match TRBD2. The V gene end was trimmed by 3 bases and the J gene end by 2 bases; junction bases not matched to a gene: 15. Germline assignment: CDR1 SEHNR and CDR2 FQNEAQ (reference sequence). The CDR3 is 18 residues long. CDR3 sequence: CASSFGPAGVPPPYEQYF. The CDR3, as DNA: TGTGCCAGCAGCTTCGGGCCAGCGGGAGTGCCCCCCCCCTACGAGCAGTACTTC.

This chain joins TRBV10-2 and TRBJ2-2; no definite D call. This CDR3 is 12 amino acids long. CDR1 and CDR2 from the germline V gene are WSHSY and SAAADI. V shed 7 bases and J shed 5 bases, with 8 bases lying between them. The CDR3 region is CASTLVTGELFF. DNA for the CDR3: TGCGCCAGCACGTTGGTTACCGGGGAGCTGTTTTTT.

The rearrangement joins TRBV9 to TRBJ2-2; 10 nucleotides agree with TRBD2. This CDR3 is 18 amino acids long. CDR1 and CDR2 from the germline V gene are SGDLS and YYNGEE. The ends lost 0 bases at V and 4 bases at J; junction bases unmatched: 9. The CDR3 nucleotides are TGTGCCAGCAGCGTAGGAGGGACTAGCGAAATTAGCACCGGGGAGCTGTTTTTT. This encodes CASSVGGTSEISTGELFF.

The genes are TRBV5-1 and TRBJ1-1; D may be TRBD1 (6 bases). Trimming took 4 bases from V and 1 from J, leaving 11 bases between them. Germline loops: CDR1 SGHRS, CDR2 YFSETQ. This CDR3 spans 14 amino acids. The CDR3 sequence: CASSARTENTEAFF. CDR3 bases: TGCGCCAGCAGCGCCCGGACAGAGAACACTGAAGCTTTCTTT.

This clone appeared a few times. The chain links TRBV6-6 to TRBJ1-3; D unresolved. Trimming removed 6 bases from V and 8 bases from J, with 14 bases in between. CDR1 is MNHNY and CDR2 is SVGAGI in the germline V gene (reference sequence). This CDR3 spans 13 amino acids. The CDR3 reads CASSRTLRDTIYF. As DNA, the CDR3 is TGTGCCAGCAGCCGTACACTGCGGGACACCATATATTTT.

The V call is TRBV2, the J call TRBJ2-2; 9 bases fit TRBD2. V shed 4 bases, J shed 4 bases, and the junction held 4 bases outside the gene matches. Germline loops: CDR1 SNHLY, CDR2 FYNNEI. This CDR3 contains 15 residues. The CDR3 DNA follows: TGTGCCAGCAGTGTGCTAGCGGGAATCACCGGGGAGCTGTTTTTT. It yields the protein CASSVLAGITGELFF.

The chain combines TRBV30 with TRBJ2-5, with TRBD2 matching over 7 bases. CDR3 length: 15 amino acids. The J segment lost 0 bases and the V segment lost 0 bases, leaving 4 bases of the junction unmatched. From germline, CDR1 is GTSNPN and CDR2 SVGIG (reference sequence). CDR3 DNA sequence: TGTGCCTGGAGTGTGGGAGCGGGATACCAAGAGACCCAGTACTTC. It specifies CAWSVGAGYQETQYF.

On this clone: The sample holds other DNA sequences that translate to the same CDR3. The chain has TRBV7-3 and TRBJ1-1, with 7 positions matching TRBD1. Germline V gives CDR1 SGHTA, CDR2 FQGTGA. V shed 4 bases and J 4 bases; nucleotides not matched to a gene: 3. The CDR3 runs to 13 residues. CDR3 region: CASSSAGGTEAFF. CDR3 nucleotide sequence: TGTGCCAGCAGCTCCGCAGGGGGCACTGAAGCTTTCTTT.

The genes are TRBV28 and TRBJ2-2; D is unclear. From germline, CDR1 is MDHEN and CDR2 SYDVKM. V was shortened by 5 bases and J by 4 bases, with 5 bases between the two germline ends. The CDR3 totals 12 residues. CDR3 region: CASSGFTGELFF. CDR3 DNA: TGTGCCAGCAGTGGGTTCACCGGGGAGCTGTTTTTT. The full variable domain, in which reference TRBV28 and TRBJ2-2 provide the parts outside the CDR3, is DVKVTQSSRYLVKRTGEKVFLECVQDMDHENMFWYRQDPGLGLRLIYFSYDVKMKEKGDIPEGYSVSREKKERFSLILESASTNQTSMYLCASSGFTGELFFGEGSRLTVL.

The rearrangement joins TRBV7-3 to TRBJ2-1, with D possibly matching TRBD1 (5 bases). The CDR3 length is 15 residues. Deletions cut 0 bases from V and 5 bases from J, with 11 bases between. Germline loops: CDR1 SGHTA, CDR2 FQGTGA. CDR3 DNA sequence: TGTGCCAGCAGCTTAACATCAGGGCGCCACAATGAGCAGTTCTTC. Amino acid sequence: CASSLTSGRHNEQFF.

This clone was counted between two and nine times. This specimen includes other DNA sequences encoding the same CDR3. The chain joins TRBV18 to TRBJ1-3; 7 bases align to TRBD1. This CDR3 is built from 15 residues. J gave up 0 bases and V 3 bases, and 2 bases lay outside the gene matches. The germline gives CDR1 KGHSH, CDR2 LQKENI. CDR3 sequence (DNA): TGTGCCAGCTCACCCGGGACAGCCTCTGGAAACACCATATATTTT. Residues: CASSPGTASGNTIYF.

The genes are TRBV5-1 and TRBJ2-5; 11 bases align to TRBD2. Trimming removed 4 bases from V and 9 bases from J; junction bases left unmatched: 11. There are 15 residues in the CDR3. Per germline, CDR1 SGHRS and CDR2 YFSETQ. CDR3 sequence reads: CASSGGTSGPGAQYF. CDR3 in DNA: TGCGCCAGCAGCGGCGGGACTAGCGGCCCCGGCGCCCAGTACTTC.

The J gene is TRBJ2-1, the V gene TRBV7-9; D perhaps matches TRBD1 (5 bases). Germline lookup yields CDR1 SEHNR and CDR2 FQNEAQ (reference sequence). Trimming stripped 0 bases from V and 6 bases from J, with 9 bases between. The CDR3 is made up of 14 amino acids. CDR3 region: CASSLAQGGNEQFF. The CDR3 DNA reads as TGTGCCAGCAGCTTAGCGCAGGGTGGCAATGAGCAGTTCTTC.

Turning to this clone: A junction end diverges from the germline sequence, so it may reflect a read error. The chain uses TRBV6-5 and TRBJ2-1, with a tentative D call TRBD2 (6 bases). The CDR3 sequence is 15 residues long. Per the germline V gene, CDR1 is MNHEY and CDR2 is SVGAGI. For the CDR3, the DNA is TGTGCCAGCAGCCCCCCGGGGGACTTGGCTGGTGGCTACCTCTTC. Translated: CASSPPGDLAGGYLF.

The gene calls are TRBV14 and TRBJ2-1; D is possibly TRBD1 (5 bases). Germline V CDR1 and CDR2: SGHDN, FVKESK. The CDR3 covers 15 residues. Trimming left V 6 bases short and J 2 bases short, with 14 bases between. DNA for the CDR3: TGTGCCAGCAGTAATACAATCAGGGCCTACAATGAGCAGTTCTTC. Protein product: CASSNTIRAYNEQFF.

This chain links TRBV7-9 with TRBJ1-2, with a possible D match to TRBD1 (5 bases). The CDR3 is 12 amino acids. V dropped 5 bases and J dropped 5 bases, with 9 bases sitting between them. Germline V lookup: CDR1 SEHNR, CDR2 FQNEAQ (reference sequence). CDR3 region: CASSVDIYGYTF. The DNA of the CDR3 is TGTGCCAGCAGCGTGGACATTTATGGCTACACCTTC.

The chain employs TRBV6-6 and TRBJ2-3; a weak D match, TRBD1 (6 bases). V lost 6 bases and J lost 2, with 18 bases in between. CDR3 length equals 16 residues. The V gene's germline CDR1 is MNHNY and CDR2 SVGAGI (reference sequence). CDR3 in DNA: TGTGCCAGCAGCACGGGACACCTAGGTTACACAGATACGCAGTATTTT. Translating gives CASSTGHLGYTDTQYF.